This entry is about one TCR beta chain. No antigen is known for it. This CDR3 is built from 16 residues. Germline CDR1 is MNHNY and CDR2 is SVGAGI (reference sequence). V shed 0 bases and J 4 bases; nucleotides not matched to a gene: 6. The data originate from a study of OX40 agonist ivuxolimab in advanced cancers. Findings and caveats of the study: CD8+ T cells averaged more expanded clones than CD4+.

Assay used: immunoSEQ multiplex PCR; TCRdb lists only in-frame clones, some missing. The sample lists under 80,000 clones; just over 85% were seen once. The starting material was CD4+ or CD8+ T cells sorted from blood, obtained in a trial of the OX40 agonist ivuxolimab. V gene TRBV6-6 combines with J gene TRBJ2-3; TRBD2 aligns across 8 bases. This receptor was identified in an adult with an advanced solid tumor such as melanoma, head and neck, liver or kidney cancer. The CDR3 loop reads CASSYSGGGPADTQYF. CDR3 nucleotide sequence: TGTGCCAGCAGTTACTCCGGGGGGGGGCCCGCAGATACGCAGTATTTT.